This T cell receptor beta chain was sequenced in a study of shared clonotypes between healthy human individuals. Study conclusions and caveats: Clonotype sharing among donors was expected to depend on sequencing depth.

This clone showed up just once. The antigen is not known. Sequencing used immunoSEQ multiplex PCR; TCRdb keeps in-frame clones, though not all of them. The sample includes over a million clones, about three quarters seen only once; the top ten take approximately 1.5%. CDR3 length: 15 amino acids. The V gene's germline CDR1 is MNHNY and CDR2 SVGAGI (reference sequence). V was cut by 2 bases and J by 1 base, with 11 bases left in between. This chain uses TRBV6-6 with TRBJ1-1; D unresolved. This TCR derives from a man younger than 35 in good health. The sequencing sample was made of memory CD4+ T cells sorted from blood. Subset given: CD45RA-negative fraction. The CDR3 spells CASSYTGRTNTEAFF. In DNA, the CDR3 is TGTGCCAGCAGTTACACCGGACGGACGAACACTGAAGCTTTCTTT.